This note documents a single T cell receptor beta chain sequence. The antigen is undetermined. These data are taken from a study of T cell repertoires in aging, cancer and after chemotherapy. Study background: Clear clonal overlap appeared across healthy donor samples taken over several months to years. The full dataset contained 7 million to 9.5 million TCR reads.

Study-wide findings and caveats: Age-matched healthy donors had significantly more diverse, less clonal blood TCR repertoires than untreated cancer patients.

TCR beta rearrangements were amplified from peripheral blood genomic DNA. Germline V gene data show CDR1 as MNHEY and CDR2 as SVGAGI. V lost 7 bases to trimming and J lost 4 bases; unmatched junction nucleotides: 5. CDR3 length: 13 residues. TRB rearrangements spanning V, D and J were amplified using mixed TRB-A/B primers. Each CDR3 protein is one row after TCRdb ran MiXCR on the multiplex PCR reads. Of some 10,000 distinct CDR3 sequences detected, around 40% appear once; the ten largest clones hold around 6.9%. The receptor was isolated from a human donor in good health. The sample was blood. The gene calls are TRBV6-5 and TRBJ2-7; 9 positions agree with TRBD2. CDR3 bases: TGTGCCAGCACGGGCGGGAGGGGGTACGAGCAGTACTTC. Translating gives CASTGGRGYEQYF.